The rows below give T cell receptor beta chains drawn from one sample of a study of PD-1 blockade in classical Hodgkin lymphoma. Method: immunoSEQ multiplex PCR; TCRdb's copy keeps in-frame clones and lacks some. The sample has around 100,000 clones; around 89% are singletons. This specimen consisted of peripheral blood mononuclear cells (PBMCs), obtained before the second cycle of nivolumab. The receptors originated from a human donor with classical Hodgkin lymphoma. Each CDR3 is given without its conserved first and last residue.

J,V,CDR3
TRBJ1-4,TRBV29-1,SVKLEKLF
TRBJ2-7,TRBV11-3,ASSRQGREQY
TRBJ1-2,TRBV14,ASSQYMIGRGYT
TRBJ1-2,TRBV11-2,ASSLSEGNGYT
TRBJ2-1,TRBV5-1,ASTAPSYNEQF
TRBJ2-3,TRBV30,AWRQGRRADTQY
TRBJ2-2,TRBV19,ASTPPGTVYYTGELF
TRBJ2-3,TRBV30,AWSVGVSSTDTQY
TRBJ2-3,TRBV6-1,ASSEGRGSDFRGDTQY
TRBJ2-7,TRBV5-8,ASSLAAGSKRYEQY
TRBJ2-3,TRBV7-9,ASSLGAGYTDTQY
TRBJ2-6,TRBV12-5,ASYIRGRGSGANVLT
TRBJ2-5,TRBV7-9,ASTKQGMGQETQY
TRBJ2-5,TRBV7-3,ASSLIAGGRSQETQY
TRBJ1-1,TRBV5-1,ASSLHRTGMNTEAF
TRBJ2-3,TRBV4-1,ASSQEEDHATDTQY
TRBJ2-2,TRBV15,ATKSGAYTGELF
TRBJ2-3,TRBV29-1,SVARTGRYDTQY
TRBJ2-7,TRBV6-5,ASSYRLAGGPYEQY
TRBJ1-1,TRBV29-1,SVPALSTEAF
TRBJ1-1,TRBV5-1,ASSYLTGGNTEAF
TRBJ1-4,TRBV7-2,ASTTKGWGASDEKLF
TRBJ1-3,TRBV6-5,ASSPVPPNTIY
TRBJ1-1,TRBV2,ASSEAGWNTEAF
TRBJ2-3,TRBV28,ASSLAGGGTDTQY
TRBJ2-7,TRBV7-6,ASSGGREQY
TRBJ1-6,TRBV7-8,ASSLKWHSPLH
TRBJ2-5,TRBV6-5,ASKKGETQY
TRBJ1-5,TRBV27,ASSTGAGGNQPQH
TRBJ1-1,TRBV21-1,ASSKDGGKGRLTEAF
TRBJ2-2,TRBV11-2,ASSLRIVSGTGSNGELF
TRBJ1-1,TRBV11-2,ASSFDRGMNPEAF
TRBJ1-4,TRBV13,ASSLGTAYEKLF
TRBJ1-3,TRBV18,ASSPRPDRSNTIY
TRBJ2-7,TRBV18,ASSPSGRTSYEQY
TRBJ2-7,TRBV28,ASSLGEAYEQY
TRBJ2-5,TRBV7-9,ASTLWGVETQY
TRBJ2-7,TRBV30,AWSTTVRVPEQY
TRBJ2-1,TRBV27,AIWTGHNEQF
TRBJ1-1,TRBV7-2,ASSHPFRDTEAF
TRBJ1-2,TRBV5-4,ASSLDGYGYT
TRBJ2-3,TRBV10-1,ASSATPSVGTDTQY
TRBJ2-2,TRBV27,ASSASRTNTGELF
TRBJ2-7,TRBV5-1,ASSPVWGSYEQY
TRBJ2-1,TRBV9,ASSPLAGSYNEQF
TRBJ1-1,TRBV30,AWKDRAPEAF
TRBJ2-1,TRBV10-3,AISGVASYNEQF